Listed below are T cell receptor beta chains from one sample, sequenced in a study of T cell repertoires in cytomegalovirus infection. MiXCR, run by TCRdb on the reads, gives a single entry per CDR3 protein. This sample has under 350,000 distinct CDR3 sequences, with 8% to 9.5% found just once. The specimen sequenced was PBMCs. The receptors were sampled from a human donor in good health (CMV status not recorded). Some clones in this sample may be carry-over from other donors' samples. Each CDR3 is given without its conserved first and last residue.

>12|TRBV7-2
ASSLSGFNEKLF
>14|TRBV7-2
ASSRRAGMAKNIQY
>11|TRBV27
ASSFGPNYGYT
>14|TRBV7-2
ASSRGAGAPTGELF
>9|TRBV20-1
SAFRRTEAF
>10|TRBV30
ACHDSGNGYT
>13|TRBV24-1
ATSDYGQGGDEQF
>12|TRBV12-3/TRBV12-4
ASSLKVGREPQH
>11|TRBV12-3/TRBV12-4
ASSIIMNTEAF
>13|TRBV6-6
ASSKSTGANTEAF
>11|TRBV28
ASSLGSSNEQF
>13|TRBV29-1
SVGEGAGRNQPQH
>14|TRBV24-1
ATSDPSSGETDTQY
>10|TRBV6-2/TRBV6-3
ASSYSRMRQF
>12|TRBV6-5
ASSHGAGNTEAF
>11|TRBV23-1
ARIGRPNEKLF
>9|TRBV25-1
ASSDGYEQY
>14|TRBV11-2
ASSPRKTGEWEKLF
>13|TRBV7-2
ASSLGRGSNQPQH
>14|TRBV20-1
SARSGTSGGNYEQY
>11|TRBV19
ASSITGGTGYT
>13|TRBV20-1
SAQIPGQGIRPQH
>14|TRBV12-3/TRBV12-4
ASSGPGTGVQETQY
>13|TRBV12-3/TRBV12-4
ASRATTSGANVLT
>11|TRBV12-3/TRBV12-4
ASSFFAEDTQY
>13|TRBV6-1
ASSPGRSGANVLT
>13|TRBV4-2
ASSRDPRMDTEAF
>14|TRBV6-6
ASIDRGPETGNTIY
>14|TRBV20-1
SARGKAGTDFRSYT
>13|TRBV7-2
ASSPIGLAQLGQY
>12|TRBV5-1
ASSLGQGGNIQY
>14|TRBV7-2
ASSPAGQGAGNTIY
>13|TRBV12-3/TRBV12-4
ASSRPRTGYTEAF
>12|TRBV27
ASRPGQVSYEQY
>14|TRBV7-3
ASSYITGTGYNEQF
>18|TRBV4-3
ASSQDLGTGDVAVGQPQH
>13|TRBV7-9
ASSTTPITGVEQY
>11|TRBV12-3/TRBV12-4
ASSSWTADGYT
>9|TRBV19
AVSQVRGYT
>13|TRBV6-5
ASSKQGFFDQPQH
>12|TRBV4-1
ASSGLSENTEAF
>13|TRBV7-9
ASSPRLAGGDEQY
>13|TRBV6-1
ASSEVFNWEGGYT
>14|TRBV7-2
ASSRGGRVSEKTQY
>13|TRBV7-2
ASSLATALSYEQY
>14|TRBV6-5
ASNSPRGGKSDGYT